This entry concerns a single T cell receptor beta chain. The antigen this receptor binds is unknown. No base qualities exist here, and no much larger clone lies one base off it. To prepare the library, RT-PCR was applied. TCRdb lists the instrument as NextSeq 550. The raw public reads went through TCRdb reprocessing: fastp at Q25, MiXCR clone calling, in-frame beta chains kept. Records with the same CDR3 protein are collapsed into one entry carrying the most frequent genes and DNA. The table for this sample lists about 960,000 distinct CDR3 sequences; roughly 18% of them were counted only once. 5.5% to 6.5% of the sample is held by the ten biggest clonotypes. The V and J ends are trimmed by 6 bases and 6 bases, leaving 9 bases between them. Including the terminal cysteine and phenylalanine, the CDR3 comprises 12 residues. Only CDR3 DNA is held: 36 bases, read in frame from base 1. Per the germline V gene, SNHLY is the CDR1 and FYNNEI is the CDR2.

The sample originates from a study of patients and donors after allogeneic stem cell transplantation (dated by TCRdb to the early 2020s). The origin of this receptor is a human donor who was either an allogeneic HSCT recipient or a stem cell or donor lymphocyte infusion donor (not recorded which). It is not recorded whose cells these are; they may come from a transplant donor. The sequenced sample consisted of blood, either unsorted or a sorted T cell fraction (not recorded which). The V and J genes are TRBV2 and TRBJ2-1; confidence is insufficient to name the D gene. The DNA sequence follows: TGTGCCAGCAGGGGATGGGGCAATGAGCAGTTCTTC. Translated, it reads CASRGWGNEQFF. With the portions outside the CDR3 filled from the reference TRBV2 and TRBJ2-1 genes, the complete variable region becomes EPEVTQTPSHQVTQMGQEVILRCVPISNHLYFYWYRQILGQKVEFLVSFYNNEISEKSEIFDDQFSVERPDGSNFTLKIRSTKLEDSAMYFCASRGWGNEQFFGPGTRLTVL.